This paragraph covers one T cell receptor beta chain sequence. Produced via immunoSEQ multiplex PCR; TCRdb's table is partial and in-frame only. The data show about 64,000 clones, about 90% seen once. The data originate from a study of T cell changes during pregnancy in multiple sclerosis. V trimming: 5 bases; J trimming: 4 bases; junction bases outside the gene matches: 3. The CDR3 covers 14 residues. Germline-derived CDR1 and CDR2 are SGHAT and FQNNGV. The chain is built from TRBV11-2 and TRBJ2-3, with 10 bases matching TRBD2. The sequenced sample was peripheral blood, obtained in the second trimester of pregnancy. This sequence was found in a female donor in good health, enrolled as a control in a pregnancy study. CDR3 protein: CASSPGLAADTQYF. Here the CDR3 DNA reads TGTGCCAGCAGCCCCGGACTAGCGGCAGATACGCAGTATTTT.